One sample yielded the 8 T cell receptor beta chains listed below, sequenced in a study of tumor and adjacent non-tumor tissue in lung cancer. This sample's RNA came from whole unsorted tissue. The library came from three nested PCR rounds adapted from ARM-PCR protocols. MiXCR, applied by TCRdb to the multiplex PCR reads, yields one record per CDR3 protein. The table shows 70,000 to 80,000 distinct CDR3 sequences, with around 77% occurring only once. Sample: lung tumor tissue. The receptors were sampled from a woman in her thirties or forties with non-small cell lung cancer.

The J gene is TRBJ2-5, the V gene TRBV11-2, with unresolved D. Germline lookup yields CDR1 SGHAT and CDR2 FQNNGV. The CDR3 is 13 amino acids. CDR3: CVSSLVYGETQYF. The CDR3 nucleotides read TGTGTCAGTAGCTTAGTTTATGGAGAGACCCAGTACTTC.

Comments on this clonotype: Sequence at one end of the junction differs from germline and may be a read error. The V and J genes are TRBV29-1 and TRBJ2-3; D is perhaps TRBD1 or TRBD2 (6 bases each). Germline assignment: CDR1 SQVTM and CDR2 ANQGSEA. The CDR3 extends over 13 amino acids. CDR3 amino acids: CGLWGASTDTRYF. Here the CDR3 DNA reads TGCGGCCTTTGGGGGGCTTCCACAGATACGCGGTATTTT.

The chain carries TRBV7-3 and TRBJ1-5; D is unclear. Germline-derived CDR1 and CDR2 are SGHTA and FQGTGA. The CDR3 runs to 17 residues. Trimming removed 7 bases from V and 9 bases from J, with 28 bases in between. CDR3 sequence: CASTPTLSPSLLMPQHF. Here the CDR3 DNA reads TGTGCCAGCACCCCTACACTAAGCCCATCCCTCCTTATGCCCCAGCATTTT. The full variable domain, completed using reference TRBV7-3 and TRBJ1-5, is GAGVSQTPSNKVTEKGKYVELRCDPISGHTALYWYRQSLGQGPEFLIYFQGTGAADDSGLPNDRFFAVRPEGSVSTLKIQRTERGDSAVYLCASTPTLSPSLLMPQHFGDGTRLSIL.

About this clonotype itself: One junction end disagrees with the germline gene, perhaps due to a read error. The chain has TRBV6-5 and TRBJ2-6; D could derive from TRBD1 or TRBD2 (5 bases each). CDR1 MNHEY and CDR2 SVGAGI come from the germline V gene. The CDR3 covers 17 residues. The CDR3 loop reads CASSLTGPFSRANVLTF. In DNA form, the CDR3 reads TGTGCCAGCAGCCTGACGGGACCCTTCTCTAGGGCCAACGTCCTGACTTTC.

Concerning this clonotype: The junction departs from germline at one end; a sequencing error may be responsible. The CDR3 nucleotides are TGTGCCAACTGTCGACTCATCCCAGATACCCAGTATTTT. The encoded protein is CANCRLIPDTQYF. The chain employs TRBV6-1 and TRBJ2-3; no clear D. CDR1 and CDR2 from the germline V gene are MNHNS and SASEGT. This CDR3 spans 13 amino acids.

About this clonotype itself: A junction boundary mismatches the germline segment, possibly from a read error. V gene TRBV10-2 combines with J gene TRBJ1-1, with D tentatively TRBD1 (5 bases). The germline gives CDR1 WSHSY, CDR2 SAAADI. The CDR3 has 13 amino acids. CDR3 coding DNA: TGCGCCAGCAACGGGACTGTGAACACTGAAGTTTTCTTT. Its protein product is CASNGTVNTEVFF.

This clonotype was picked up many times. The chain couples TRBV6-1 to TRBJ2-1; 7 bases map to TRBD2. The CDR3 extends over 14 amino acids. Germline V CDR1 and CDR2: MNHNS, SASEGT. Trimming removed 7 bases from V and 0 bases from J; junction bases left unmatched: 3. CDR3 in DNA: TGTGCCAGCACCCGGGGGGACTCCTACAATGAGCAGTTCTTC. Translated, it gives CASTRGDSYNEQFF.

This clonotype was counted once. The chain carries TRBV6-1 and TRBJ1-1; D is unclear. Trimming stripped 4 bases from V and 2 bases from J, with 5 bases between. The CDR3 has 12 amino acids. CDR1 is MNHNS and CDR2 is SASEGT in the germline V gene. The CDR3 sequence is CASSVANTEAFF. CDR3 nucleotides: TGTGCCAGCAGTGTAGCAAACACTGAAGCTTTCTTT.